This section outlines one T cell receptor (beta chain) sequence together with its context. Its antigen remains unidentified. A much larger clone differs from this one at a single base, so this may be a read error. Axillary draining lymph nodes of breast cancer patients supplied the node samples. The CDR3 covers 13 residues. The germline V gene has CDR1 SGHAT and CDR2 FQNNGV. This entry is derived from a study of breast tumors, draining lymph nodes, adjacent tissues. Findings of the study overall: Most tumor T cells seemingly derive from lymph node, then expand in tumor. Tumor TCR diversity was below lymph nodes but above nontumor tissue.

TCRdb recomputed calls from the multiplex PCR reads with MiXCR, one row per CDR3 protein. Seen here are 120,000 or so distinct CDR3 sequences, less than 20% observed once, and the top ten hold roughly 4%. The chain carries TRBV11-2 and TRBJ1-2, with D perhaps matching TRBD1 (5 bases). The source of this sequence is a female donor with breast cancer. Some clones in this sample may be carry-over from other donors' samples. Sequencing was performed on axillary lymph node tissue. The CDR3, as DNA: TGTGCCGGCAGCTTAGAGGGTAGGGGTGGCTACACCTTC. Translation: CAGSLEGRGGYTF. The variable domain in full, completed from reference TRBV11-2 and TRBJ1-2, reads EAGVAQSPRYKIIEKRQSVAFWCNPISGHATLYWYQQILGQGPKLLIQFQNNGVVDDSQLPKDRFSAERLKGVDSTLKIQPAKLEDSAVYLCAGSLEGRGGYTFGSGTRLTVV.